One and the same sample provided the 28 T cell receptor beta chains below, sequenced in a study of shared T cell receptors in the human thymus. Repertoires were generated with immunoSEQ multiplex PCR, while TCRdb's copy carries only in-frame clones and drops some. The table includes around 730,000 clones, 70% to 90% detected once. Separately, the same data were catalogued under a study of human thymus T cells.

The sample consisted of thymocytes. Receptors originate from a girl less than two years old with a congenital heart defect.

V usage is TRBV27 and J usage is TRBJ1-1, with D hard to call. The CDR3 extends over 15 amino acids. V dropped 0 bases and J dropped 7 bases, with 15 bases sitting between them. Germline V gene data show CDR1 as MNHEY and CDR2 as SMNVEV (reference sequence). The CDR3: CASSLSNGGVREAFF. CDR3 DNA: TGTGCCAGCAGTTTATCGAACGGCGGGGTGCGTGAAGCTTTCTTT.

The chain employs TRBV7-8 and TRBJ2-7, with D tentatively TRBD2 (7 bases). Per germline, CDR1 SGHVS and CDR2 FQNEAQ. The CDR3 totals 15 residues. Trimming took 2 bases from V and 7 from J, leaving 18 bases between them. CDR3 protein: CASSLPRRGAGEQYF. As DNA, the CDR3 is TGTGCCAGCAGCTTACCAAGACGGGGGGCGGGGGAGCAGTACTTC.

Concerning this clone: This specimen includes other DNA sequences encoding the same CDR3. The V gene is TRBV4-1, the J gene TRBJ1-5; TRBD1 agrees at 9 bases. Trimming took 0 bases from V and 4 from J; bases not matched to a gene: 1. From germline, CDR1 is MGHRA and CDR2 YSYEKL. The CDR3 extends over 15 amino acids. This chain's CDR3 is CASSQDGQGNQPQHF. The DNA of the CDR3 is TGCGCCAGCAGCCAAGATGGACAGGGGAATCAGCCCCAGCATTTT.

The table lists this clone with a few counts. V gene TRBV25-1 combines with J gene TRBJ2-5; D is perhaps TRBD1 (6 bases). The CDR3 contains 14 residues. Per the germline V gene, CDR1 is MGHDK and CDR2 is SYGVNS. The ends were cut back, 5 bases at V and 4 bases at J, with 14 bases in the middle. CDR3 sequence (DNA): TGTGCCAGCAGTAATGCCCCAGGGGTAGAGACCCAGTACTTC. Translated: CASSNAPGVETQYF.

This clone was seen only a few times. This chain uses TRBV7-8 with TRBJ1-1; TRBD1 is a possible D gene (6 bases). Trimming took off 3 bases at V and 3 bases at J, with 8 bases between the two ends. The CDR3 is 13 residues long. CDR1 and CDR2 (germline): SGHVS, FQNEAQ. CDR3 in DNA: TGTGCCAGCAGCTTTGCAGGGGACACTGAAGCTTTCTTT. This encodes CASSFAGDTEAFF.

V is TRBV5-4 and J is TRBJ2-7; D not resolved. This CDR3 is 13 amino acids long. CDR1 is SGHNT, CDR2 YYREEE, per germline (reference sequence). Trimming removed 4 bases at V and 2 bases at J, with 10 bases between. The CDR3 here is CASSIPPAYEQYF. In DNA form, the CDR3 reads TGTGCCAGCAGCATCCCACCAGCCTACGAGCAGTACTTC.

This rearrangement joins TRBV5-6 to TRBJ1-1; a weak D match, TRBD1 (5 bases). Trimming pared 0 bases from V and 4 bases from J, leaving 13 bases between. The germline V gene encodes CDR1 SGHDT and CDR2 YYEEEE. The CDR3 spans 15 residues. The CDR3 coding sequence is TGTGCCAGCAGCTTGGCCGGTCAGGGTGGCACTGAAGCTTTCTTT. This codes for CASSLAGQGGTEAFF.

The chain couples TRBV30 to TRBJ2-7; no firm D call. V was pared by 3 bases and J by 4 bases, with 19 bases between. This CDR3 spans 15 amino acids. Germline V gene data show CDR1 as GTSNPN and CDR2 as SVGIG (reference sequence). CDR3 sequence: CAWRSAKFFNYEQYF. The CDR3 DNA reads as TGTGCCTGGAGGTCAGCGAAATTTTTTAATTACGAGCAGTACTTC.

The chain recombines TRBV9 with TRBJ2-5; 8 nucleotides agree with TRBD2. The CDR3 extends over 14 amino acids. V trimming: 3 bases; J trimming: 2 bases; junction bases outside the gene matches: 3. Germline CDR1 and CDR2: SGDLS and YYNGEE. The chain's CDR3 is CASSGTSGQETQYF. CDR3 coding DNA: TGTGCCAGCAGCGGTACTAGCGGACAAGAGACCCAGTACTTC.

The CDR3 here is CASSQGWGGQLIIGELFF. CDR3 DNA: TGCGCCAGCAGCCAAGGTTGGGGTGGACAGTTAATCATCGGGGAGCTGTTTTTT. The chain carries TRBV4-3 and TRBJ2-2; perhaps TRBD1 as D (6 bases). Germline V gene sequence: CDR1 LGHNA, CDR2 YSLEER. The V gene lost 1 base and the J gene lost 7 bases, with 22 bases spanning the gap. CDR3 length equals 18 residues.

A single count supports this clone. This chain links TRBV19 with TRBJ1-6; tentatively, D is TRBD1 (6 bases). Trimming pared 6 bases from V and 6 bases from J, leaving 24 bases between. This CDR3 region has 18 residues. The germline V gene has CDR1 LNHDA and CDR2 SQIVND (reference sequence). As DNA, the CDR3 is TGTGCCAGTAGGCCCAGGGGTGACAGAAGGGGATCTAATTCACCCCTCCACTTT. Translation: CASRPRGDRRGSNSPLHF. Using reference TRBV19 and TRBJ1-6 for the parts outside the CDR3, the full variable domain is DGGITQSPKYLFRKEGQNVTLSCEQNLNHDAMYWYRQDPGQGLRLIYYSQIVNDFQKGDIAEGYSVSREKKESFPLTVTSAQKNPTAFYLCASRPRGDRRGSNSPLHFGNGTRLTVT.

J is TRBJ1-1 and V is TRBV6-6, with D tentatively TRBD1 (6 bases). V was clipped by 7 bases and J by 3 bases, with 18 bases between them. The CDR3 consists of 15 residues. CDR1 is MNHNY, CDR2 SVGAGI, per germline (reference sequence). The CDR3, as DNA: TGTGCCAGCAATCTCGCGGGGGCTTCGTACACTGAAGCTTTCTTT. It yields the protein CASNLAGASYTEAFF.

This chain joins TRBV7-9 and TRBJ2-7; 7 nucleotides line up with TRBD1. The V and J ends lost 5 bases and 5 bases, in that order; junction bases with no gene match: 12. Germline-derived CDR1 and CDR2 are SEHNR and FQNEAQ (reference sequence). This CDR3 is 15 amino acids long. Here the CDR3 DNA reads TGTGCCAGCAGCCCCATAGCCAGGGGGTACGACGAGCAGTACTTC. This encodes CASSPIARGYDEQYF. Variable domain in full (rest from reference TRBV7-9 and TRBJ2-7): DTGVSQNPRHKITKRGQNVTFRCDPISEHNRLYWYRQTLGQGPEFLTYFQNEAQLEKSRLLSDRFSAERPKGSFSTLEIQRTEQGDSAMYLCASSPIARGYDEQYFGPGTRLTVT.

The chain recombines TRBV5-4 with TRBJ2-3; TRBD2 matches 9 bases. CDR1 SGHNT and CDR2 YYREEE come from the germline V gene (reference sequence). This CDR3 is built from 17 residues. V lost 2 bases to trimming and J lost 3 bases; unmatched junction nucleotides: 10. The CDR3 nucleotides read TGTGCCAGCAGCTTTGTGAGTGCGGGGGGGGCGACAGATACGCAGTATTTT. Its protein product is CASSFVSAGGATDTQYF.

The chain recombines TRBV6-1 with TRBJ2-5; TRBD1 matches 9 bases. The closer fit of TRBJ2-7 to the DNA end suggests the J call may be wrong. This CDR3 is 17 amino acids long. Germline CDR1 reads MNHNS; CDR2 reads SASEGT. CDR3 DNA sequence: TGTGCCAGCAGTGAACTTTATTCCGGGACAGGGCACTACGAGCAGTACTTC. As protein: CASSELYSGTGHYEQYF.

The CDR3 here is CASSPTVRQEIPYGYTF. In DNA form, the CDR3 reads TGTGCCAGCAGCCCCACCGTGCGACAGGAGATCCCCTATGGCTACACCTTC. The chain uses TRBV5-4 and TRBJ1-2; D possibly corresponds to TRBD1 (6 bases). The CDR3 length is 17 residues. V lost 4 bases to trimming and J lost 4 bases, with 23 bases between them. Germline CDR1 is SGHNT and CDR2 is YYREEE (reference sequence).

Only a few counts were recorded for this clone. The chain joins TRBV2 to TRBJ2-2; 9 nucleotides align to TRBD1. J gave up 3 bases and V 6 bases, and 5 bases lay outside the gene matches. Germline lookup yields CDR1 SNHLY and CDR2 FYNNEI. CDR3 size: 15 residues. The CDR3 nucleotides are TGTGCCAGCAGGTTTCGACAGGGGGACACCGGGGAGCTGTTTTTT. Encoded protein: CASRFRQGDTGELFF.

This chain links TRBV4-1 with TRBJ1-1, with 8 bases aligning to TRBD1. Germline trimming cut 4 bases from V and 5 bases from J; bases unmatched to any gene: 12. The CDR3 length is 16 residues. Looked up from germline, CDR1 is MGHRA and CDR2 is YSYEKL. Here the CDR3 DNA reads TGCGCCAGCAGCCCTAAACGAGGGACAGGTAAAACTGAAGCTTTCTTT. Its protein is CASSPKRGTGKTEAFF.

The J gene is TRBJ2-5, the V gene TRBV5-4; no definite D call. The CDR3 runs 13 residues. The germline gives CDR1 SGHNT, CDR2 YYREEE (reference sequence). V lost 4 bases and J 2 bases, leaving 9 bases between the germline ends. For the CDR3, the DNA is TGTGCCAGCAGCCGCCTCGAGCAAGAGACCCAGTACTTC. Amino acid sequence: CASSRLEQETQYF.

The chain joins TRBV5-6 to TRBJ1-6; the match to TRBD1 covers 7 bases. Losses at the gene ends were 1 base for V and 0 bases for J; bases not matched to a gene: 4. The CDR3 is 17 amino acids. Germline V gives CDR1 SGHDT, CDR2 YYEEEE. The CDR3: CASSLFEGASYNSPLHF. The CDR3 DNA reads TGTGCCAGCAGCTTGTTTGAGGGGGCCTCCTATAATTCACCCCTCCACTTT.

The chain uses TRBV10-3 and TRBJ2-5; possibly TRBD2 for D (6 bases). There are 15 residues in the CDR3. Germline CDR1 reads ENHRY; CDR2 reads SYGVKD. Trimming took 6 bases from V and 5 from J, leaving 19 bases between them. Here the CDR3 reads CAIREGPRLGETQYF. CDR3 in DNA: TGTGCCATCAGGGAGGGCCCCCGACTAGGGGAGACCCAGTACTTC.

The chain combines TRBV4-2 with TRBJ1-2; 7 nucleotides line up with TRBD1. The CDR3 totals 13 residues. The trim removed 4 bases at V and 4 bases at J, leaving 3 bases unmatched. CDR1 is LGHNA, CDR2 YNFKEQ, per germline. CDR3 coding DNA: TGTGCCAGCAGCCGGGACAGACTCTATGGCTACACCTTC. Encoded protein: CASSRDRLYGYTF.

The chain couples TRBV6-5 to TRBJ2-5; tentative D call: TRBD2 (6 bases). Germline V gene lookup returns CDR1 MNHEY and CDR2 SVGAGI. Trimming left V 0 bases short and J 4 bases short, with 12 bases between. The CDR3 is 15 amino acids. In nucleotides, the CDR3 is TGTGCCAGCAGTTACTCGAGAACGGGGGTAGAGACCCAGTACTTC. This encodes CASSYSRTGVETQYF.

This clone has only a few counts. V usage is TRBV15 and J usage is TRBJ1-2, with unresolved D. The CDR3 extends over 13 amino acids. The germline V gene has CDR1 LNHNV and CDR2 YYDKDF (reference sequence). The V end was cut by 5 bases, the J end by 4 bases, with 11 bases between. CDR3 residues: CATSHKLAYGYTF. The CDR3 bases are TGTGCCACCAGCCATAAGCTCGCCTATGGCTACACCTTC.

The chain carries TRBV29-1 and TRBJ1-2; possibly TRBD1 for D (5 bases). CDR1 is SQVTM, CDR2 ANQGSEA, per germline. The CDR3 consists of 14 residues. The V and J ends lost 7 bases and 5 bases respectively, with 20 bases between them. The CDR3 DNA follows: TGCAGCGACATTGGGGGGGTCCTCCGGTATGGCTACACCTTC. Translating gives CSDIGGVLRYGYTF.

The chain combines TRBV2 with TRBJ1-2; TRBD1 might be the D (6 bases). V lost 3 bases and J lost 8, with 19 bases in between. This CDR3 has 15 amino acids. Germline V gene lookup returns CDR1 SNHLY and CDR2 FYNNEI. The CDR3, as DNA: TGTGCCAGCAGTGATGCGGTCAGGACAGTCGAAGGCTACACCTTC. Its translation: CASSDAVRTVEGYTF.

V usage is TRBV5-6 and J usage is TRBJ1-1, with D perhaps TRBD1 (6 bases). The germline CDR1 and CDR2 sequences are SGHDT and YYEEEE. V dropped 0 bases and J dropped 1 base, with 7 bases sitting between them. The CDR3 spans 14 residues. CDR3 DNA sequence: TGTGCCAGCAGCTTGGGGGGGCAGAACACTGAAGCTTTCTTT. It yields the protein CASSLGGQNTEAFF.

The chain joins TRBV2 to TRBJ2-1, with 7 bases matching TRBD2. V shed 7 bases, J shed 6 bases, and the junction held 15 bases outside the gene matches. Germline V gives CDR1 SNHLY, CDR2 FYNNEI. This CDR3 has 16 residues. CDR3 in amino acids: CASKRLAGRFLNEQFF. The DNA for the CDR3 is TGTGCCAGCAAGAGGTTAGCGGGTCGGTTCCTCAATGAGCAGTTCTTC.